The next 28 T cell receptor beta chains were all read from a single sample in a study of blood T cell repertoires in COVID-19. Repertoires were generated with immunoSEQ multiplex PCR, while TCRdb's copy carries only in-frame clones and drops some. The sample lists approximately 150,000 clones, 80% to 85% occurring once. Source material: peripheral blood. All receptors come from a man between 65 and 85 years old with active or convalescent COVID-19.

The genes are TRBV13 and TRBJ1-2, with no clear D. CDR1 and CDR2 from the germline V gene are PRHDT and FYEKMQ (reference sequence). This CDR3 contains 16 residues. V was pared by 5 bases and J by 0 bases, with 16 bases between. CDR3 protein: CASSLLERRANYGYTF. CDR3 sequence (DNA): TGTGCCAGCAGCCTCCTAGAACGGCGAGCTAACTATGGCTACACCTTC.

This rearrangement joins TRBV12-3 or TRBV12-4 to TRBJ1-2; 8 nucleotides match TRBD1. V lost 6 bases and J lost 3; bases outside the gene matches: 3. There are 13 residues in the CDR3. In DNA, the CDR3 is TGTGCCAGCAGCCTGGGACAGGACTATGGCTACACCTTC. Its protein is CASSLGQDYGYTF.

CDR3 region: CASSLWAGGNTEAFF. The CDR3 DNA reads TGTGCCAGCAGTTTATGGGCAGGGGGCAACACTGAAGCTTTCTTT. The chain is built from TRBV27 and TRBJ1-1; 8 bases align to TRBD1. The CDR3 spans 15 residues. The V segment lost 1 base and the J segment 2 bases; nucleotides outside the gene matches: 3. Germline V lookup: CDR1 MNHEY, CDR2 SMNVEV (reference sequence).

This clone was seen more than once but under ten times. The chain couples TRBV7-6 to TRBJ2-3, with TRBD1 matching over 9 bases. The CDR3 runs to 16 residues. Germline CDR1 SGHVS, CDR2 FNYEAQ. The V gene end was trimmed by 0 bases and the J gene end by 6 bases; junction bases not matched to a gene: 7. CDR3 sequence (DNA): TGTGCCAGCAGCTTAGCCAGCGGGACAGGGCTCGATACGCAGTATTTT. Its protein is CASSLASGTGLDTQYF.

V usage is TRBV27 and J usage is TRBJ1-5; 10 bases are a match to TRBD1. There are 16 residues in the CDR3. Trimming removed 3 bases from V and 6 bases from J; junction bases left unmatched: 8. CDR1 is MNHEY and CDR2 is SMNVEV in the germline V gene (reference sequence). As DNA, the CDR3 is TGTGCCAGCAGTTTGGGACAGGGGTTGTTGCGTCAGCCCCAGCATTTT. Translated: CASSLGQGLLRQPQHF.

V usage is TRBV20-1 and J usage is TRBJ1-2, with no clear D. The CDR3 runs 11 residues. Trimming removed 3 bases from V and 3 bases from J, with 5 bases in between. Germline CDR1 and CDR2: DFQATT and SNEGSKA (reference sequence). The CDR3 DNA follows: TGCAGTGCTAGTGACTACTATGGCTACACCTTC. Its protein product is CSASDYYGYTF.

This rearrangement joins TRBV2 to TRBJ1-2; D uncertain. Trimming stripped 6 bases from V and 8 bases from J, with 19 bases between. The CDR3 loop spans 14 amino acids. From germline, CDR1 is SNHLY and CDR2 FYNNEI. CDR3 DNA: TGTGCCAGCAGCGGGGAGTGGGCATCTATCGGCTACACCTTC. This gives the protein CASSGEWASIGYTF.

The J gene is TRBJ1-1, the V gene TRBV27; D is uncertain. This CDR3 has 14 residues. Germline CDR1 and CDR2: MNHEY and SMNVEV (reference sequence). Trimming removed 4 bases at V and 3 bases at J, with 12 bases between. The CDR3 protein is CASSSPVRDTEAFF. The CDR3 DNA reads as TGTGCCAGCAGTTCGCCAGTTCGGGACACTGAAGCTTTCTTT.

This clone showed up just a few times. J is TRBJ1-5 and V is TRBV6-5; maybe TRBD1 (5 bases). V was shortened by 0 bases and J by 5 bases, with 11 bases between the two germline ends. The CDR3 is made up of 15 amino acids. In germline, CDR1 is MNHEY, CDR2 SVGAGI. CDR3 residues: CASSYSRVGHQPQHF. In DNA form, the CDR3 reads TGTGCCAGCAGTTACTCCAGGGTAGGTCATCAGCCCCAGCATTTT.

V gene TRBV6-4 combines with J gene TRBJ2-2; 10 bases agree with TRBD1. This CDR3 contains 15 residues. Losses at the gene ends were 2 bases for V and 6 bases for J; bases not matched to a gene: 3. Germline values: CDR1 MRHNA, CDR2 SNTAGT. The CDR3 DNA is TGTGCCAGCAGTGACGACAGGGGGCAGGCCGGGGAGCTGTTTTTT. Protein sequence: CASSDDRGQAGELFF.

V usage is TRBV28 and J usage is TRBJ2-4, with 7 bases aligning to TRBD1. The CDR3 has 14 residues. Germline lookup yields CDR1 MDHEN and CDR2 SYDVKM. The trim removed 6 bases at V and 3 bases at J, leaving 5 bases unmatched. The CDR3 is CASSRTGVKNIQYF. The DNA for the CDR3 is TGTGCCAGCAGCCGGACAGGAGTCAAAAACATTCAGTACTTC.

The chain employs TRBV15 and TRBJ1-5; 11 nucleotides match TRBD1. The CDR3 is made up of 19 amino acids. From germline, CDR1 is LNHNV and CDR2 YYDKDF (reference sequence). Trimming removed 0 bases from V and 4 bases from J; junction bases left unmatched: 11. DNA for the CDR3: TGTGCCACCAGCAGAGAGAGAAGGACAGGGGGCTCTTCTAATCAGCCCCAGCATTTT. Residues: CATSRERRTGGSSNQPQHF.

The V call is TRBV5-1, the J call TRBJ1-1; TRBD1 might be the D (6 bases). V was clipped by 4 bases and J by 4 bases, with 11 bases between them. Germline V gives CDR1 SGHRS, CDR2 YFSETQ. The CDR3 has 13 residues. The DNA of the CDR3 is TGCGCCAGCAGCCTACAGGGAACCACTGAAGCTTTCTTT. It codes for CASSLQGTTEAFF.

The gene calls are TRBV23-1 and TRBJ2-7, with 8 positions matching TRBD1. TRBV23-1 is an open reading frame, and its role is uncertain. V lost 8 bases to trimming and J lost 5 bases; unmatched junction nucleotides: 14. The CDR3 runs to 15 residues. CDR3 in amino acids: CASPSPQDRVHEQYF. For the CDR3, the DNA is TGCGCCAGCCCATCCCCGCAGGACAGGGTCCACGAGCAGTACTTC.

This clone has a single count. Here the CDR3 reads CASTSGQGSEKLFF. The CDR3 coding sequence is TGTGCCAGCACCTCTGGACAGGGTAGTGAAAAACTGTTTTTT. The chain recombines TRBV11-2 with TRBJ1-4; 8 bases align to TRBD1. V was pared by 7 bases and J by 7 bases, with 8 bases of the junction left unmatched. The length of the CDR3 is 14 residues. The germline V gene encodes CDR1 SGHAT and CDR2 FQNNGV.

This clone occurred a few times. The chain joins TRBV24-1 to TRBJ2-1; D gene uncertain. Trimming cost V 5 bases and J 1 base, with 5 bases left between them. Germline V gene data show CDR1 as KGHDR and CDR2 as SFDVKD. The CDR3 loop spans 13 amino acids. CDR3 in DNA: TGTGCCACCAGTGCTTATTCCTACAATGAGCAGTTCTTC. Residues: CATSAYSYNEQFF.

CDR3 amino acids: CASSLSDRAQPQHF. For the CDR3, the DNA is TGTGCCAGCAGTTTATCGGACAGGGCTCAGCCCCAGCATTTT. V is TRBV27 and J is TRBJ1-5, with TRBD1 identical over 8 bases. There are 14 residues in the CDR3. In germline, CDR1 is MNHEY, CDR2 SMNVEV (reference sequence). J lost 6 bases, V lost 0 bases, and 1 base had no gene match.

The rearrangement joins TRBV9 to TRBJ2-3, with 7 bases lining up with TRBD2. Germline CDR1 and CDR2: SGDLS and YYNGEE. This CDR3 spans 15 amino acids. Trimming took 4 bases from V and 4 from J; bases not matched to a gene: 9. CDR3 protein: CASSKGLLGADTQYF. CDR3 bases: TGTGCCAGCAGCAAGGGACTATTAGGGGCAGATACGCAGTATTTT. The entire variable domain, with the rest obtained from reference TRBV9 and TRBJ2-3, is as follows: DSGVTQTPKHLITATGQRVTLRCSPRSGDLSVYWYQQSLDQGLQFLIQYYNGEERAKGNILERFSAQQFPDLHSELNLSSLELGDSALYFCASSKGLLGADTQYFGPGTRLTVL.

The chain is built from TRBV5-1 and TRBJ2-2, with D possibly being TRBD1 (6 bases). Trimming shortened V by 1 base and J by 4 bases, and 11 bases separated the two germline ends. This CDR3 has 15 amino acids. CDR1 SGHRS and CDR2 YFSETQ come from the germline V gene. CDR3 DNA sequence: TGCGCCAGCAGCTTGAGGGGGATGGGCACCGGGGAGCTGTTTTTT. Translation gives CASSLRGMGTGELFF.

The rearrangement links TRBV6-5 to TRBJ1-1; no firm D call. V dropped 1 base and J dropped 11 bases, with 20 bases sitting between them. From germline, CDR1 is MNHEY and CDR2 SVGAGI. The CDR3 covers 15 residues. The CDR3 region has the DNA TGTGCCAGCAGTTACTTCTTCCGAGACACAAACGGCGCTTTCTTT. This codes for CASSYFFRDTNGAFF.

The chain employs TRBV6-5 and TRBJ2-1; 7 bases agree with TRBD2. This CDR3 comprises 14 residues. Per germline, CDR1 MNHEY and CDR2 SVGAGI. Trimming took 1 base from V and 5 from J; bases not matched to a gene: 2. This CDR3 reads CASSYWRGNNEQFF. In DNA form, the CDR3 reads TGTGCCAGCAGTTACTGGCGGGGGAACAATGAGCAGTTCTTC.

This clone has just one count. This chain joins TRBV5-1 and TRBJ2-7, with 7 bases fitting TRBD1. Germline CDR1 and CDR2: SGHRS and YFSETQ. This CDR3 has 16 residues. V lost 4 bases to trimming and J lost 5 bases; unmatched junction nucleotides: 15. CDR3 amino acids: CASSPEHLKGADEQYF. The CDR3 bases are TGCGCCAGCAGCCCGGAGCACCTGAAGGGGGCGGACGAGCAGTACTTC.

CDR3 protein: CASSLIRDSSNYGYTF. In nucleotides, the CDR3 is TGTGCCAGTAGTCTTATACGGGACAGCTCTAACTATGGCTACACCTTC. This rearrangement joins TRBV19 to TRBJ1-2; TRBD1 aligns across 7 bases. Germline CDR1 reads LNHDA; CDR2 reads SQIVND (reference sequence). J was trimmed by 0 bases and V by 5 bases; bases with no gene match: 9. The CDR3 length is 16 residues.

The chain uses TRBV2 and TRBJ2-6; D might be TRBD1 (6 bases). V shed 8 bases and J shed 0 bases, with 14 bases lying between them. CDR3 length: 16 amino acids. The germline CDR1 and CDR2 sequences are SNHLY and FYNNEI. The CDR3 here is CASVRDTSSGANVLTF. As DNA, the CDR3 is TGTGCCAGCGTACGGGACACTTCCTCTGGGGCCAACGTCCTGACTTTC.

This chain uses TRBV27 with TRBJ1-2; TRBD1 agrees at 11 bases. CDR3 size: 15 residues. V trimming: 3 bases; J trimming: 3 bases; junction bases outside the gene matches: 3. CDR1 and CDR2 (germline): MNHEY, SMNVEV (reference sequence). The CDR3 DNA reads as TGTGCCAGCAGTTTGGACAGGGGGCTCTACTATGGCTACACCTTC. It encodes CASSLDRGLYYGYTF.

The CDR3 bases are TGTGCCAGCTCACCAGACAGGGGGCTTACTGAAGCTTTCTTT. Encoded protein: CASSPDRGLTEAFF. The chain combines TRBV18 with TRBJ1-1; 10 positions agree with TRBD1. Germline CDR1 is KGHSH and CDR2 is LQKENI. V was clipped by 2 bases and J by 5 bases; unmatched bases: 2. The CDR3 is 14 amino acids.

Here the CDR3 DNA reads TGTGCCAGCAGCCCCCACCGAGGGGGCTACGAGCAGTACTTC. Its protein is CASSPHRGGYEQYF. This chain joins TRBV7-2 and TRBJ2-7; tentatively, D is TRBD1 (6 bases). CDR3 length: 14 residues. Germline CDR1 is SGHTA and CDR2 is FQGNSA. Trimming cost V 5 bases and J 3 bases, with 14 bases left between them.

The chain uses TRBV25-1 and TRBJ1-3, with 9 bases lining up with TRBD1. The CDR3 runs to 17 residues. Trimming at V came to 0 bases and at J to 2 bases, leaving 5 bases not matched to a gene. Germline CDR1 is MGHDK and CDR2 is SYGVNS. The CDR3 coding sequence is TGTGCCAGCAGTGAATATGGCCGGGACAGGGCTGGAAACACCATATATTTT. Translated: CASSEYGRDRAGNTIYF.